This T cell receptor beta chain was identified during a study of CD8+ T cells in alopecia areata (dated by TCRdb to the late 2010s). Concerning the study at large: Treated patients were enrolled in an open-label pilot trial of oral tofacitinib, 5 to 10 mg twice daily, for moderate-to-severe alopecia areata. Tofacitinib was administered for 6 to 18 months, and 6 months of follow-up off drug were then conducted to assess delayed response and recurrence. For the treated patients, the SALT score, which quantifies what percentage of scalp surface area is affected, served as the measure of disease severity. High-throughput TCRbeta sequencing was used to examine T cell clonal expansion in alopecia areata in both the C3H/HeJ mouse model and human patients. Human TCRbeta sequencing covered scalp tissue and sorted CD4+ and CD8+ peripheral blood T cells from patchy and totalis/universalis alopecia areata patients and healthy controls. Patients on tofacitinib were biopsied at baseline and after 4 and 24 weeks of treatment, and several of the patients also had a later scalp biopsy. Scalp clonality was compared across normal scalp (n=4), patchy alopecia areata scalp (n=8), and alopecia totalis/universalis scalp (n=8). RNA came from the PAXgene miRNA kit for fixed scalp, the miRNeasy kit for PBMCs, and the RNeasy kit for mouse skin. TCRbeta CDR3 regions were amplified by immunoSEQ multiplex PCR with 35 Vbeta forward and 13 Jbeta reverse primers. Findings and caveats that apply to the study as a whole: Shared TCR sequences between patients were less evident than in mice, which may be partly attributable to HLA diversity in the patient population. Many expanded lesional clones were found to persist in scalp and blood during tofacitinib treatment, and relapse after treatment cessation may be partly explained by this persistence. Unlike mouse skin, where gammadelta T cells dominate, normal human skin contains resident alphabeta T cells that get sequenced too, which complicates analysis of the scalp TCR repertoire. Because the treated cohort was small and had just a single nonresponder, larger studies are needed to establish links between baseline CD8+ expansion and response. Tofacitinib significantly lowered scalp clonality and the number of expanded CD8+ clones among the top 100 scalp clones. Lesional scalp, especially in alopecia totalis/universalis, showed higher clonality and more expanded CD8+ clones than normal scalp, suggesting antigenic drive.

There are a few counts of this clone. What this receptor recognizes is not known. Per-nucleotide qualities are absent, and no much larger clonotype sits a single base away. The label giving this sample's time point can be read as: about 4 weeks on oral tofacitinib. This specimen's treatment or condition label, interpreted: oral pan-JAK inhibitor, 5-10 mg twice daily. Lesional scalp punch biopsies and peripheral blood were collected from alopecia areata patients. PBMCs were isolated by density centrifugation and stained for CD3, CD4 and CD8, after which CD4+ and CD8+ T cells were sorted on a FACSAria. From the cysteine up to the phenylalanine, the CDR3 has a length of 12 residues. Just CDR3 DNA is preserved here, 36 bases in frame from base 1. V is reduced by 7 bases and J by 3 bases, leaving a spacing of 10 bases between them. The germline V gene (reference sequence) specifies SEHNR as CDR1 and FQNEAQ as CDR2.

Libraries were prepared through the immunoSEQ multiplex PCR assay. RNA was extracted from all samples and reverse transcribed into cDNA, which served as template for TCR sequencing. SuperScript III was used for first-strand cDNA synthesis, primed with a 2:1 mix of oligo-dT and random hexamers. A synthetic immune receptor repertoire was used to measure amplification bias, and any remaining bias was corrected computationally. The authors processed their data as follows. Raw reads were preprocessed to remove errors, and CDR3 was defined according to IMGT conventions as the region from the conserved cysteine to phenylalanine. Clonality was calculated as 1 minus Shannon entropy normalized by log2 of the number of productive unique TCRs. CD4 or CD8 identity of scalp clones was inferred by cross-referencing scalp TCRbeta sequences with sorted blood CD4 and CD8 repertoires. What TCRdb holds here is the immuneACCESS table cut down to in-frame rearrangements. Part of the clones is not present; checked against another copy, under half of the missing clones reflect an unresolved V gene, and the others are unexplained. The DNA was the basis for D and trimming; V, J and clone size are from that table. The sample table records about 190,000 clones; 50% to 60% of these occur just once. Clones ranked in the top ten supply about 0.69% of the sample.

Sequencing used CD4+ T cells sorted from blood, obtained at week 4, from a patient treated with tofacitinib. This TCR came from a human donor with alopecia areata. The rearrangement combines TRBV7-9 with TRBJ2-7; the D gene cannot be named for sure. The DNA sequence reads TGTGCCAGCACCCTCGGAAGCTACGAGCAGTACTTC. It specifies CASTLGSYEQYF. The CDR3, completed at both ends by the reference TRBV7-9 and TRBJ2-7 genes, gives the full variable domain DTGVSQNPRHKITKRGQNVTFRCDPISEHNRLYWYRQTLGQGPEFLTYFQNEAQLEKSRLLSDRFSAERPKGSFSTLEIQRTEQGDSAMYLCASTLGSYEQYFGPGTRLTVT.